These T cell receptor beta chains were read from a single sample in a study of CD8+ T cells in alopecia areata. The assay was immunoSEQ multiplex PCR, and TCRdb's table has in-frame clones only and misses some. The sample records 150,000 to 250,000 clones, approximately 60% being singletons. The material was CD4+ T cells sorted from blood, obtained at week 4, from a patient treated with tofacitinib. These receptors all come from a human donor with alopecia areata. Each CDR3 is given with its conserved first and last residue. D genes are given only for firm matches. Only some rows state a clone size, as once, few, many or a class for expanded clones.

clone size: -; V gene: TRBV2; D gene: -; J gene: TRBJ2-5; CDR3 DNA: TGTGCCAGCAGCCCCCAGGGGGGCCAAGAGACCCAGTACTTC; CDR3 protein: CASSPQGGQETQYF
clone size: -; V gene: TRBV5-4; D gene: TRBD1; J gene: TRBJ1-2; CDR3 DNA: TGTGCCAGCAGCAACGACAGGGGGCCTGGCTACACCTTC; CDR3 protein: CASSNDRGPGYTF
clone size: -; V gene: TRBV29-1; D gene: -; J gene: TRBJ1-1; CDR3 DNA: TGCAGCGTTGAAAGAGGGCTGGTGAACACTGAAGCTTTCTTT; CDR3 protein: CSVERGLVNTEAFF
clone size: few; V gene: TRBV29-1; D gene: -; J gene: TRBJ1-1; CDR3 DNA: TGCAGCGTTGAATCTGCACAGCAGGCGGCGGCTTTCTTT; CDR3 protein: CSVESAQQAAAFF
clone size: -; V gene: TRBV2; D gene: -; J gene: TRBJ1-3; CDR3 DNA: TGTGCCAGCAGCCCGATGGGGGCGGTGAGCTCTGGAAACACCATATATTTT; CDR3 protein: CASSPMGAVSSGNTIYF
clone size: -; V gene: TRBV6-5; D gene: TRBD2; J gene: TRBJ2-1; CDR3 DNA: TGTGCCAGCAGTCCCCAAGCGGGGGGGGGTGAGCAGTTCTTC; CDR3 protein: CASSPQAGGGEQFF
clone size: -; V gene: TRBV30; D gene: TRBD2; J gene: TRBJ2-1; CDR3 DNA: TGTGCCTGGAAGGGTGGCGGGGGGATATACAATGAGCAGTTCTTC; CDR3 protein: CAWKGGGGIYNEQFF
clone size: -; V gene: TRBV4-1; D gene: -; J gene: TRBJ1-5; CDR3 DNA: TGCGCCAGCAGCCCCCAGGGACGGAGCAATCAGCCCCAGCATTTT; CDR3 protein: CASSPQGRSNQPQHF
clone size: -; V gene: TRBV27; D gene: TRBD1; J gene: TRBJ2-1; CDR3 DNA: TGTGCCAGCAGTTTTGAGACAGGGAATCGCAATGAGCAGTTCTTC; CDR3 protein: CASSFETGNRNEQFF
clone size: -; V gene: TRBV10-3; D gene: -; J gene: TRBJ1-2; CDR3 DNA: TGTGCCACCCAACGACCCACCAACTATGGCTACACCTTC; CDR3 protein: CATQRPTNYGYTF
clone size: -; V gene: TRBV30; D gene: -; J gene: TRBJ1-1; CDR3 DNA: TGTGCCTGGAGTGCCCCCTGGGGGGTTATGAACACTGAAGCTTTCTTT; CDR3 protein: CAWSAPWGVMNTEAFF
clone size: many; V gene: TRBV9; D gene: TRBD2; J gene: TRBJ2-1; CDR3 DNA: TGTGCCAGCAGCGTAGCAGGACTAGTGGGTGAGCAGTTCTTC; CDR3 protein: CASSVAGLVGEQFF
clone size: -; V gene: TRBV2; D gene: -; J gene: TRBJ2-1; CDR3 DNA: TGTGCCAGCATAAGGGGTGACCGATACGATGAGCAGTTCTTC; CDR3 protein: CASIRGDRYDEQFF
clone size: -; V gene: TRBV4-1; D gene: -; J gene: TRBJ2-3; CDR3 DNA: TGCGCCAGCAGCCTCCTTACAATGGGAGGCACAGATACGCAGTATTTT; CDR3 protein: CASSLLTMGGTDTQYF
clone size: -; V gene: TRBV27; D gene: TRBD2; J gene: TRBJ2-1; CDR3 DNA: TGTGCCAGCAGTTTATACCGTCTAGCGGGGGTCAGTTACAATGAGCAGTTCTTC; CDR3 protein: CASSLYRLAGVSYNEQFF
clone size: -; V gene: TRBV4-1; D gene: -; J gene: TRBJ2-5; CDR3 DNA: TGCGCCAGCAGCCAAGATCGAGGGGCGGGGCGCCGGGAGACCCAGTACTTC; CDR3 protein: CASSQDRGAGRRETQYF
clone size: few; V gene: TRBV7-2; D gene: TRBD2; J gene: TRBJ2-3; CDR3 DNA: TGTGCCAGCAGCTTAGTTCCGGGACTAGCGGGGGTGGATACGCAGTATTTT; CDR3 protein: CASSLVPGLAGVDTQYF
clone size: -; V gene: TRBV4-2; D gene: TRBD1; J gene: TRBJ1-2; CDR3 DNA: TGTGCCAGCAGCCAAGGGAACAGGGGCTATGGCTACACCTTC; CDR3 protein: CASSQGNRGYGYTF
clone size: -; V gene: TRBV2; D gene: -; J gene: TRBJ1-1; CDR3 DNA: TGTGCCAGCAGAGAGAGACAGGCGAACACTGAAGCTTTCTTT; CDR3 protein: CASRERQANTEAFF